Below, 16 T cell receptor beta chains from the same sample are listed, as sequenced in a study of T cells in Graves' hyperthyroidism and ophthalmopathy. The source material, RNA transcripts, was used to amplify TCR beta CDR3 regions. Carried out on the TCR CDR3, a first-round RT-PCR used the HTBI primer set. TCRdb called the multiplex PCR reads again in MiXCR, with one record for every CDR3 protein. The repertoire includes approximately 700,000 distinct CDR3 sequences, about 45% of them detected once, and approximately 6.8% sits in the top ten. Sequenced material: peripheral blood or thyroid tissue (not recorded which). These receptors all stem from an adult man with Graves' disease, either hyperthyroidism or ophthalmopathy (not recorded which).

Only a few counts were recorded for this clonotype. The chain carries TRBV11-3 and TRBJ1-1, with 7 bases aligning to TRBD1. CDR1 and CDR2 (germline): SGHNT, YENEEA. The CDR3 covers 20 residues. V shed 0 bases and J 0 bases; nucleotides not matched to a gene: 16. CDR3: CASSLDKYKGAHQMNTEAFF. Written as DNA, the CDR3 is TGTGCCAGCAGCTTAGATAAGTATAAGGGGGCGCACCAAATGAACACTGAAGCTTTCTTT.

Points on this clonotype: A junction boundary mismatches the germline segment, possibly from a read error. The chain uses TRBV2 and TRBJ2-7; 7 bases map to TRBD2. Germline CDR1 reads SNHLY; CDR2 reads FYNNEI. This CDR3 region has 12 residues. CDR3 protein: CGSSEGGGKQYF. As DNA, the CDR3 is TGTGGCAGCAGTGAAGGCGGGGGAAAGCAGTACTTC.

The sample holds a few counts of this clonotype. V usage is TRBV10-3 and J usage is TRBJ1-2; possibly TRBD1 for D (6 bases). Germline loops: CDR1 ENHRY, CDR2 SYGVKD. The CDR3 runs 13 residues. Between the trimmed V and J ends, which lost 10 bases and 1 base, there was a span of 13 bases. In DNA, the CDR3 is TGTGCCAGTAGTGGGGGCTATAACTATGGCTACACCTTC. The encoded protein is CASSGGYNYGYTF.

The rearrangement links TRBV2 to TRBJ1-1; TRBD1 matches 7 bases. V was clipped by 0 bases and J by 11 bases; unmatched bases: 9. CDR1 and CDR2 from the germline V gene are SNHLY and FYNNEI. The length of the CDR3 is 14 residues. Here the CDR3 reads CASSEARQGVRAFF. The DNA of the CDR3 is TGTGCCAGCAGTGAAGCCCGGCAGGGGGTGAGGGCTTTCTTT.

This clonotype was observed a few times. The chain is built from TRBV5-4 and TRBJ1-1; 12 bases fit TRBD1. Per germline, CDR1 SGHNT and CDR2 YYREEE (reference sequence). This CDR3 has 16 amino acids. V shed 3 bases and J 3 bases; nucleotides not matched to a gene: 6. The CDR3 DNA reads as TGTGCCAGCAGCTGGCCTGGGACAGGGGGCTACACTGAAGCTTTCTTT. It codes for CASSWPGTGGYTEAFF.

This sequence joins TRBV12-3 or TRBV12-4 and TRBJ1-2; 7 positions match TRBD1. The CDR3 consists of 12 residues. Trimming took 8 bases from V and 4 from J; bases not matched to a gene: 4. This CDR3 reads CASFRTGYGYTF. The DNA for the CDR3 is TGTGCCAGCTTCCGGACAGGCTATGGCTACACCTTC.

This clonotype was observed many times. The genes are TRBV7-9 and TRBJ2-7; D might be TRBD1 or TRBD2, each matching 5 bases. Germline-derived CDR1 and CDR2 are SEHNR and FQNEAQ (reference sequence). Between the trimmed V and J ends, which lost 6 bases and 6 bases, there was a span of 24 bases. CDR3 length equals 16 residues. The CDR3 nucleotides read TGTGCCAGCAGTCCCAGGTACGGGGCGATTCGAAGCGAGCAGTACTTC. Amino acids: CASSPRYGAIRSEQYF.

The rearrangement joins TRBV7-2 to TRBJ1-5, with D possibly TRBD1 on 6 matching bases. CDR1 SGHTA and CDR2 FQGNSA come from the germline V gene. The CDR3 has 13 residues. V lost 7 bases, J lost 7 bases, and 14 bases lay in between. CDR3 protein: CASNPGRGQPQHF. DNA for the CDR3: TGTGCCAGCAACCCGGGCAGGGGCCAGCCCCAGCATTTT.

Concerning this clonotype: A much larger clonotype is one base distant, so this may be a read error. J is TRBJ2-5 and V is TRBV20-1, with 9 bases aligning to TRBD2. The CDR3 is 13 residues long. The germline V gene has CDR1 DFQATT and CDR2 SNEGSKA (reference sequence). The ends lost 2 bases at V and 9 bases at J; junction bases unmatched: 7. Written as DNA, the CDR3 is TGCAGTGCTAGAAAGGGCCAGCGGGAGGCCCAGTACTTC. This translates into CSARKGQREAQYF.

This chain connects TRBV9 to TRBJ1-1, with TRBD1 as a possible D gene (5 bases). This CDR3 is 12 amino acids long. The V end lost 5 bases, the J end lost 6 bases, and 11 bases lay between the germline ends. The germline CDR1 and CDR2 sequences are SGDLS and YYNGEE. The CDR3 sequence: CASRQEGSEAFF. The CDR3 coding sequence is TGTGCCAGCAGGCAAGAGGGGTCTGAAGCTTTCTTT.

A word on this clonotype: A much larger clone lies one base from this, so it may be a read error. The V gene is TRBV19, the J gene TRBJ1-4, with D uncertain. The germline gives CDR1 LNHDA, CDR2 SQIVND (reference sequence). Trimming removed 3 bases at V and 8 bases at J, with 13 bases between. This CDR3 is 14 amino acids long. In nucleotides, the CDR3 is TGTGCCAGTAGTATGGCCGGGGAAGGCGAAAAACTGTTTTTT. Residues: CASSMAGEGEKLFF.

This clonotype has more than one count but fewer than ten. The J gene is TRBJ2-7, the V gene TRBV7-2; the D is unclear. V lost 0 bases and J lost 3, with 12 bases in between. The germline V gene encodes CDR1 SGHTA and CDR2 FQGNSA. The CDR3 contains 15 residues. CDR3 sequence: CASSLALGTFYEQYF. The CDR3 bases are TGTGCCAGCAGCTTAGCTTTGGGAACCTTCTACGAGCAGTACTTC.

The rearrangement uses TRBV7-6 and TRBJ2-7; 7 nucleotides agree with TRBD2. The germline V gene has CDR1 SGHVS and CDR2 FNYEAQ. There are 16 residues in the CDR3. Trimming at V came to 8 bases and at J to 0 bases, leaving 13 bases not matched to a gene. The CDR3 coding sequence is TGTGCCAGCCCCCTCGCCGGGGCTAGCGGCTCCTACGAGCAGTACTTC. Its translation: CASPLAGASGSYEQYF.

The chain couples TRBV3-1 to TRBJ2-5; D is uncertain. Germline V gene data show CDR1 as LGHDT and CDR2 as YNNKEL (reference sequence). CDR3 length: 13 residues. V was shortened by 3 bases and J by 4 bases, with 9 bases between the two germline ends. CDR3 bases: TGTGCCAGCAGCCAGGTACAAACAGAGACCCAGTACTTC. It specifies CASSQVQTETQYF.

This clonotype was found a few times. The chain carries TRBV7-9 and TRBJ1-6; weak D call: TRBD1 (5 bases). In germline, CDR1 is SEHNR, CDR2 FQNEAQ (reference sequence). This CDR3 is 15 amino acids long. V was clipped by 3 bases and J by 9 bases, with 15 bases between them. For the CDR3, the DNA is TGTGCCAGCAGCTTGGGCTCTGGGGCTAGTTCACCCCTCCACTTT. Amino acids: CASSLGSGASSPLHF. Full variable domain (rest looked up from reference TRBV7-9 and TRBJ1-6): DTGVSQNPRHKITKRGQNVTFRCDPISEHNRLYWYRQTLGQGPEFLTYFQNEAQLEKSRLLSDRFSAERPKGSFSTLEIQRTEQGDSAMYLCASSLGSGASSPLHFGNGTRLTVT.

This clonotype was counted at least ten times. The J gene is TRBJ2-5, the V gene TRBV7-9; TRBD1 might be the D (5 bases). From germline, CDR1 is SEHNR and CDR2 FQNEAQ (reference sequence). The CDR3 length is 15 residues. The ends were cut back, 5 bases at V and 5 bases at J, with 18 bases in the middle. For the CDR3, the DNA is TGTGCCAGCAGCACAGGTGTGAGTTTACGGGAGACCCAGTACTTC. As protein: CASSTGVSLRETQYF.